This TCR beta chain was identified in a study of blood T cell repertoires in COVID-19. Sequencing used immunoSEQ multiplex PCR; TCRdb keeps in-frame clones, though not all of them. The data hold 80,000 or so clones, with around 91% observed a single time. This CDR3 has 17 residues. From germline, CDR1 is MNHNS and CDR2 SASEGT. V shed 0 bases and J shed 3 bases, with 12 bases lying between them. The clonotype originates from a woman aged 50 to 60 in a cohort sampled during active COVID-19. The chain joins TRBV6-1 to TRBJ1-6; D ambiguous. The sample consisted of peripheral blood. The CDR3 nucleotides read TGTGCCAGCAGTGAAGCCCTCTCTTTATACTATAATTCACCCCTCCACTTT. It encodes CASSEALSLYYNSPLHF.